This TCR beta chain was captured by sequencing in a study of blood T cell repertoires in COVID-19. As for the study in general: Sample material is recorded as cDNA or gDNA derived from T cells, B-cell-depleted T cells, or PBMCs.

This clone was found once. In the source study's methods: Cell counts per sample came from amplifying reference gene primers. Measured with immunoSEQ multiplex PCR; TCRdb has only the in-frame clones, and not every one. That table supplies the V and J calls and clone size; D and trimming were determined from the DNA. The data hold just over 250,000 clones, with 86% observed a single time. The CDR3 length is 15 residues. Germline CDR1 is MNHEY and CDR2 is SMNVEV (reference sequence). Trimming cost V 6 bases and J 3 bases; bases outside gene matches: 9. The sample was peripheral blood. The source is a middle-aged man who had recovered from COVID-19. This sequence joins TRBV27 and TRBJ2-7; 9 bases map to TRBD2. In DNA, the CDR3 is TGTGCCAGCAGGCATTTTAGCGGGGGAGTCTACGAGCAGTACTTC. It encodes CASRHFSGGVYEQYF.